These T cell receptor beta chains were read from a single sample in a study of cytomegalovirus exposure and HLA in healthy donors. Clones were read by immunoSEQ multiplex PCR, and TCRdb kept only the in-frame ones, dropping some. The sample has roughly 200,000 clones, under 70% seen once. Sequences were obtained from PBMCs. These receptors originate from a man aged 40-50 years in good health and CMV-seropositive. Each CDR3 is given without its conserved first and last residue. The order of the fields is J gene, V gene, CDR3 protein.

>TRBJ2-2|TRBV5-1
ASSLPQRNTGELF
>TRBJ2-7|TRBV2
ATNRQGTNEQY
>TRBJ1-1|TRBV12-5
ASGLVQGAAPWNTEAF
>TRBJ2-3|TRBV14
ASSQRGLAGASTDTQY
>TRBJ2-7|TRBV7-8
ASSLYRNYEQY
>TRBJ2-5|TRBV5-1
ASSQGQGVQETQY
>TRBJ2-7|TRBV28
ASSFEIGGVYEQY
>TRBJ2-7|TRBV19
ASSPNRGLSEQY
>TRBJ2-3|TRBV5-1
ASSSGVSSTDTQY
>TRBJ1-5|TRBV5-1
ASSLTGDRSNQPQH
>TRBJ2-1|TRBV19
ASSISSGGHNEQF
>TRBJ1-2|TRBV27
ASSPGYSYGYT
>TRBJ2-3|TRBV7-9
ASSSGTANPPTDTQY
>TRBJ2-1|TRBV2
ASGPGQYNQQF
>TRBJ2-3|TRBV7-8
ASSRRPSRGTDTQY
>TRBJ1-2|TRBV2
ASTLADRVGGY
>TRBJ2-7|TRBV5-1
ASSLAAGTAPYEQY
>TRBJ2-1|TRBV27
ASGPLQGDPYNEQF
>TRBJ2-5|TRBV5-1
ASSSYFSQETQY
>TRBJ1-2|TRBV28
ASSLVGSGYT
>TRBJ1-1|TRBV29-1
SARQGGNTEAF
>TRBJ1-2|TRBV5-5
ASSFEEANYGYT
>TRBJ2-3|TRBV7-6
ASSFNKGAGRTDTQY
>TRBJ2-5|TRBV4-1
ASSQDIRDRQETQY
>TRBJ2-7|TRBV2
ASRGQGLGEQY
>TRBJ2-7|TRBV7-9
ASSGPASGGPVEQY
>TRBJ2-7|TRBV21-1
ASSTRQSYEQY
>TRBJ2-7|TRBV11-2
ASSRTGTYEQY
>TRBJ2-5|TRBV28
ASSLTPTVGGETQY
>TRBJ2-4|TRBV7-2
ASSYPGGGDIQY
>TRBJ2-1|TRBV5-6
ASSFGGGPWGNEQF
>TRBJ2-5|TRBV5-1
ASSDRDNQETQY
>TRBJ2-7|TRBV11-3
ASSLTQGRQQY
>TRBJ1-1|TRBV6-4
ASSEEAGRRAF
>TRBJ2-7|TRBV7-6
ASSDRYSYEQY
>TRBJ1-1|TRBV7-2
ASSFLTGVEAF
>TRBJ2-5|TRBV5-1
ASSPTSGGRETQY
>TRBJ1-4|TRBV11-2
ASSPGTTSTNEKLF
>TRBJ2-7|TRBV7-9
ASSGDRGEQY
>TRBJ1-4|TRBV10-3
ATGGEGSREKLF
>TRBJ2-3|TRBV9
ASSVSSGGGDTQY
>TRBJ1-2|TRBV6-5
ASSLDRGFGYT
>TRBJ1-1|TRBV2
ASSERLAGSAEAF
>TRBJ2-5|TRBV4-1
ASSQAGQGLEETQY